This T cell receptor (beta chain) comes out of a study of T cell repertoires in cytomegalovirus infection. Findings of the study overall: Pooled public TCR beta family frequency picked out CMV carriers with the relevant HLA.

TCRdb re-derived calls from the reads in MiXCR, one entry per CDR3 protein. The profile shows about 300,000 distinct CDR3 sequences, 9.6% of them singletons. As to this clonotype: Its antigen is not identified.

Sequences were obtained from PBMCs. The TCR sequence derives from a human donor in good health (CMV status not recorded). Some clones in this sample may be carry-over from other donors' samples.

Here the CDR3 reads CSARGARSGVETQYF. The CDR3 DNA follows: TGCAGTGCTAGGGGGGCGAGAAGCGGGGTAGAGACCCAGTACTTC. This chain joins TRBV20-1 and TRBJ2-5; maybe TRBD2 (7 bases). The V and J ends lost 3 bases and 4 bases respectively, with 18 bases between them. The CDR3 spans 15 residues. Looked up from germline, CDR1 is DFQATT and CDR2 is SNEGSKA (reference sequence).